What follows are 7 T cell receptor beta chains derived from one specimen sequenced in a study of metastatic and nonmetastatic thyroid tumors. TCRdb used MiXCR to call clones anew from the PCR reads. Among some 30,000 clones listed, less than 14% were seen once. Thyroid surgery was performed in patients who had received no treatment beforehand. Sequenced material: blood. The source is a female donor with papillary thyroid cancer or a benign thyroid nodule (not recorded which). Some clones in this sample may be carry-over from other donors' samples.

This clone was seen repeatedly, ten times or more. J is TRBJ2-1 and V is TRBV13; the match to TRBD1 covers 7 bases. The CDR3 covers 15 residues. The V gene's germline CDR1 is PRHDT and CDR2 FYEKMQ (reference sequence). Trimming took 5 bases from V and 2 from J; bases not matched to a gene: 6. CDR3 coding DNA: TGTGCCAGCAGCCCCGGGACAGCAGCCTACAATGAGCAGTTCTTC. Translating gives CASSPGTAAYNEQFF. The full variable domain, with the rest looked up from reference TRBV13 and TRBJ2-1, is AAGVIQSPRHLIKEKRETATLKCYPIPRHDTVYWYQQGPGQDPQFLISFYEKMQSDKGSIPDRFSAQQFSDYHSELNMSSLELGDSALYFCASSPGTAAYNEQFFGPGTRLTVL.

This clone was observed at least ten times. A much more abundant neighbour one base away suggests this may be a read error. The sample carries other DNA sequences with the same CDR3. V and J are TRBV12-3 or TRBV12-4 and TRBJ1-5; D is possibly TRBD1 (5 bases). V lost 7 bases and J 7 bases, leaving 17 bases between the germline ends. CDR3 size: 14 residues. CDR3 DNA: TGTGCCAGCACCCCGCGGGGTGGGGCACAGCCCCAGCATTTT. Its protein product is CASTPRGGAQPQHF.

The table lists this clone with many counts. The chain recombines TRBV5-6 with TRBJ2-7, with 7 nucleotides matching TRBD2. Looked up from germline, CDR1 is SGHDT and CDR2 is YYEEEE. The CDR3 is made up of 13 amino acids. The V and J ends lost 6 bases and 4 bases, in that order; junction bases with no gene match: 7. CDR3: CASTRGGRYEQYF. The CDR3 DNA follows: TGTGCCAGCACCCGAGGCGGGAGATACGAGCAGTACTTC.

J is TRBJ1-2 and V is TRBV6-1; possibly TRBD1 for D (5 bases). Germline-derived CDR1 and CDR2 are MNHNS and SASEGT. The CDR3 spans 13 residues. Trimming took 7 bases from V and 6 from J, leaving 15 bases between them. The CDR3 nucleotides read TGTGCCAGCACTAGAGACAGCCTGGATGGCTACACCTTC. Its protein is CASTRDSLDGYTF.

This clone has ten or more counts. The junction differs from germline at one of its ends, possibly a read error. The chain links TRBV7-7 to TRBJ1-4; the D is unclear. Germline V gives CDR1 SSHAT, CDR2 FNYEAQ (reference sequence). The length of the CDR3 is 13 residues. CDR3 sequence: CASSLLPNEKLFF. Here the CDR3 DNA reads TGTGCTAGCAGCCTTCTCCCGAATGAAAAACTGTTTTTT.

This clone has at least ten counts. The J gene is TRBJ2-7, the V gene TRBV28; weak D call: TRBD1 (5 bases). V shed 9 bases and J shed 6 bases, with 15 bases lying between them. The germline V gene encodes CDR1 MDHEN and CDR2 SYDVKM. This CDR3 has 12 residues. The CDR3 protein is CASNSNRLEQYF. DNA of the CDR3: TGTGCCAGTAATTCCAACAGGCTCGAGCAGTACTTC. Filled out from reference TRBV28 and TRBJ2-7, the complete variable domain reads DVKVTQSSRYLVKRTGEKVFLECVQDMDHENMFWYRQDPGLGLRLIYFSYDVKMKEKGDIPEGYSVSREKKERFSLILESASTNQTSMYLCASNSNRLEQYFGPGTRLTVT.

Only a few counts were recorded for this clone. CDR3 amino acids: CASRRPGLAGENTGELFF. The CDR3 DNA reads TGTGCCAGCAGGAGACCGGGACTAGCGGGGGAAAACACCGGGGAGCTGTTTTTT. The rearrangement joins TRBV6-2 or TRBV6-3 to TRBJ2-2, with TRBD2 identical over 14 bases. Germline V CDR1 and CDR2: MNHEY, SVGEGT. This CDR3 has 18 amino acids. V lost 6 bases to trimming and J lost 2 bases; unmatched junction nucleotides: 8.